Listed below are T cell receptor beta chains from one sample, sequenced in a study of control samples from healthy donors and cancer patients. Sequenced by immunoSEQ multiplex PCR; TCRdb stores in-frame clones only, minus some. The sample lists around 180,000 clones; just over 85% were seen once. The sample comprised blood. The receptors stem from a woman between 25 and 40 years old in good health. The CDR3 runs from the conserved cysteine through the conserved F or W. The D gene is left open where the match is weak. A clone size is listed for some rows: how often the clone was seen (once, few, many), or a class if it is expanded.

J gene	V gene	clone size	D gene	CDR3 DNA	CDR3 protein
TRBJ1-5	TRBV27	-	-	TGTGCCAGCAGTTTCAGAGGAAATCAGCCCCAGCATTTT	CASSFRGNQPQHF
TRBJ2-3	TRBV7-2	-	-	TGTGCCAGCAGCTTAGATCGCTCAGATACGCAGTATTTT	CASSLDRSDTQYF
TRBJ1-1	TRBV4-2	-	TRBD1	TGTGCCAGCAGCTTACAAGACAGGGGGAACACTGAAGCTTTCTTT	CASSLQDRGNTEAFF
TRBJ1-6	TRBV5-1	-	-	TGCGCCAGCAGCTGGGGGAACTCGAATAATTCACCCCTCCACTTT	CASSWGNSNNSPLHF
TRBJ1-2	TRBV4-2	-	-	TGTGCCAGCAGCCAAGAGGGGACGGCCGAGGCTAACTATGGCTACACCTTC	CASSQEGTAEANYGYTF
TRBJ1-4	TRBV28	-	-	TGTGCCAGCAGTTTGGTAGGGTTAGGGAAAAAACTGTTTTTT	CASSLVGLGKKLFF
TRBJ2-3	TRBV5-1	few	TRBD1	TGCGCCAGCCGGACAGGGTACGATACGCAGTATTTT	CASRTGYDTQYF
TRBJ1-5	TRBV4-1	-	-	TGCGCCAGCAGCCAAGCGGCGTCGATGTTCAATCAGCCCCAGCATTTT	CASSQAASMFNQPQHF
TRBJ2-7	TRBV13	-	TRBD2	TGTGCCAGCAGCTTAGTAGCGGGAGCCCGCTACGAGCAGTACTTC	CASSLVAGARYEQYF
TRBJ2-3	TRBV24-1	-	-	TGTGCCACCAGTTTGAGGGCTAGCACAGATACGCAGTATTTT	CATSLRASTDTQYF
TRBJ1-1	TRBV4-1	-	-	TGCGCCAGCAGCTCATTTTACAGGGAGAACACTGAAGCTTTCTTT	CASSSFYRENTEAFF
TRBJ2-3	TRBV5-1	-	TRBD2	TGCGCCAGCAGTCCCCGGACTAGCGGGGGACGCACAGATACGCAGTATTTT	CASSPRTSGGRTDTQYF
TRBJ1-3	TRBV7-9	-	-	TGTGCCAGCTCCGGCTCTGGAAACACCATATATTTT	CASSGSGNTIYF
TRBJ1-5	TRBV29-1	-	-	TGCAGCGTTGAATTAGCGGGCCAGCCAAATCAGCCCCAGCATTTT	CSVELAGQPNQPQHF
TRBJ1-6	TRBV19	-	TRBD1	TGTGCCAGTAGTATAGCTGGGACAGGGGGTCGTTCACCCCTCCACTTT	CASSIAGTGGRSPLHF
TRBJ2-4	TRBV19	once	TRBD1	TGTGCCAGTAGTATCGGGACAGGGGCCGGGGACATTCAGTACTTC	CASSIGTGAGDIQYF
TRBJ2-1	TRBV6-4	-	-	TGTGCCAGCAGTGACACGATCTACAATGAGCAGTTCTTC	CASSDTIYNEQFF